These 25 T cell receptor beta chains came from one sample sequenced in a study of blood T cell repertoires in COVID-19. Assay: immunoSEQ multiplex PCR; the TCRdb copy retains only in-frame clones and omits some. The table records a few hundred thousand clones, approximately 82% of them present only once. Sequencing input: peripheral blood. Receptors were obtained from a woman aged 45-60 years with acute or convalescent COVID-19.

The rearrangement joins TRBV7-9 to TRBJ2-6; tentative D call: TRBD1 (6 bases). The germline V gene encodes CDR1 SEHNR and CDR2 FQNEAQ (reference sequence). V dropped 1 base and J dropped 0 bases, with 13 bases sitting between them. The CDR3 extends over 18 amino acids. The CDR3 is CASSLEDRISSGANVLTF. For the CDR3, the DNA is TGTGCCAGCAGCTTAGAGGACAGAATTAGCTCTGGGGCCAACGTCCTGACTTTC.

J is TRBJ1-3 and V is TRBV28; tentative D call: TRBD1 (6 bases). CDR1 MDHEN and CDR2 SYDVKM come from the germline V gene. The CDR3 runs to 14 residues. Trimming removed 8 bases at V and 0 bases at J, with 11 bases between. The CDR3 bases are TGTGCCAGCCTCGACAGGACCTCTGGAAACACCATATATTTT. Translated: CASLDRTSGNTIYF.

This clone has a single count. The chain combines TRBV9 with TRBJ2-1; D is perhaps TRBD1 (6 bases). The V end lost 0 bases, the J end lost 7 bases, and 14 bases lay between the germline ends. Germline V gene sequence: CDR1 SGDLS, CDR2 YYNGEE. This CDR3 has 15 residues. Here the CDR3 DNA reads TGTGCCAGCAGCGTAGTACAAGGGGGAGTGAATGAGCAGTTCTTC. Residues: CASSVVQGGVNEQFF.

The chain combines TRBV11-2 with TRBJ1-3; D uncertain. Between the trimmed V and J ends, which lost 2 bases and 0 bases, there was a span of 8 bases. Germline lookup yields CDR1 SGHAT and CDR2 FQNNGV. This CDR3 contains 15 residues. In nucleotides, the CDR3 is TGTGCCAGCAGCTTACAGGACTCCTCTGGAAACACCATATATTTT. Protein product: CASSLQDSSGNTIYF.

The genes are TRBV21-1 and TRBJ2-1; the D call of TRBD1 is as the table states it, not checked on the DNA. TRBV21-1 is a recognized pseudogene. The CDR3 runs to 13 residues. CDR3 residues: CASSKPRGCEQFF. CDR3 nucleotides: TGTGCCAGCAGCAAACCCAGGGGCTGTGAGCAGTTCTTC.

The rearrangement joins TRBV7-2 to TRBJ1-6; tentative D call: TRBD1 (6 bases). The CDR3 covers 14 residues. The germline CDR1 and CDR2 sequences are SGHTA and FQGNSA. Trimming left V 5 bases short and J 8 bases short, with 13 bases between. The CDR3 DNA reads TGTGCCAGCAGCGGAGTAGGGGGTTATTCACCCCTCCACTTT. It is translated as CASSGVGGYSPLHF.

V is TRBV9 and J is TRBJ2-1; 8 bases agree with TRBD2. The germline V gene encodes CDR1 SGDLS and CDR2 YYNGEE. The CDR3 is made up of 18 amino acids. V dropped 3 bases and J dropped 0; count of bases not matched to a gene: 11. In DNA form, the CDR3 reads TGTGCCAGCAGCGCCCACGGGGGGGTTGTAAGCTCCTACAATGAGCAGTTCTTC. Amino acid sequence: CASSAHGGVVSSYNEQFF.

The chain carries TRBV5-6 and TRBJ2-5, with D possibly matching TRBD2 (6 bases). This CDR3 comprises 17 residues. The V end was cut by 7 bases, the J end by 4 bases, with 26 bases between. The V gene's germline CDR1 is SGHDT and CDR2 YYEEEE. In nucleotides, the CDR3 is TGTGCCAGCGTATCTAGGGTAACGCTACTCGGGGGAGAGACCCAGTACTTC. Its translation is CASVSRVTLLGGETQYF.

The chain joins TRBV19 to TRBJ1-5, with unresolved D. Trimming took 7 bases from V and 2 from J, leaving 15 bases between them. Germline CDR1 and CDR2: LNHDA and SQIVND (reference sequence). This CDR3 spans 15 amino acids. The CDR3, as DNA: TGTGCCAGTAATCCGGGGAGCCTAGGCAATCAGCCCCAGCATTTT. This gives the protein CASNPGSLGNQPQHF.

In nucleotides, the CDR3 is TGTGCCAGCGCGGGACAGGGGAGGACTGAAGCTTTCTTT. Protein product: CASAGQGRTEAFF. The J gene is TRBJ1-1, the V gene TRBV2, with 10 positions matching TRBD1. The CDR3 loop spans 13 amino acids. Looked up from germline, CDR1 is SNHLY and CDR2 is FYNNEI. V gave up 8 bases and J gave up 5 bases; unmatched junction bases: 5.

Points on this clone: Different DNA sequences within this sample yield the same CDR3. The genes are TRBV10-3 and TRBJ2-1, with D tentatively TRBD2 (5 bases). Germline V gene sequence: CDR1 ENHRY, CDR2 SYGVKD. Trimming took off 2 bases at V and 7 bases at J, with 6 bases between the two ends. The length of the CDR3 is 12 residues. CDR3: CAISEAGNEQFF. Written as DNA, the CDR3 is TGTGCCATCAGTGAGGCGGGTAATGAGCAGTTCTTC.

The sample holds many counts of this clone. The rearrangement joins TRBV6-5 to TRBJ1-2; 7 bases line up with TRBD1. The trim removed 7 bases at V and 8 bases at J, leaving 10 bases unmatched. There are 13 residues in the CDR3. Per the germline V gene, CDR1 is MNHEY and CDR2 is SVGAGI. DNA of the CDR3: TGTGCCAGCATTTGGGACAGCTCAGGGGGCTACACCTTC. This codes for CASIWDSSGGYTF.

The gene calls are TRBV4-1 and TRBJ2-1; 9 positions match TRBD2. CDR3 size: 18 residues. CDR1 MGHRA and CDR2 YSYEKL come from the germline V gene. J lost 3 bases, V lost 4 bases, and 13 bases had no gene match. CDR3 region: CASSPPYLREGLYNEQFF. CDR3 nucleotides: TGCGCCAGCAGCCCGCCTTACCTGCGGGAGGGCCTCTACAATGAGCAGTTCTTC.

The CDR3 bases are TGTGCCAGCAGTTCAACCGGGACAGGGCGAAGTGAAAAACTGTTTTTT. Translated: CASSSTGTGRSEKLFF. The gene calls are TRBV11-1 and TRBJ1-4; the match to TRBD1 covers 9 bases. Looked up from germline, CDR1 is SGHAT and CDR2 is FQDESV (reference sequence). This CDR3 has 16 residues. V lost 6 bases to trimming and J lost 7 bases; unmatched junction nucleotides: 12.

V gene TRBV27 combines with J gene TRBJ2-1, with D perhaps TRBD2 (5 bases). Per germline, CDR1 MNHEY and CDR2 SMNVEV (reference sequence). This CDR3 is built from 14 residues. V lost 5 bases and J 3 bases, leaving 11 bases between the germline ends. The CDR3 protein is CASSDEGGYNEQFF. The DNA of the CDR3 is TGTGCCAGCAGTGATGAGGGCGGCTACAATGAGCAGTTCTTC.

The CDR3 region has the DNA TGTGCCAGCAGCTTGGGGGCGGGGGGGCAGTATTTT. Amino acids: CASSLGAGGQYF. The chain links TRBV5-4 to TRBJ2-3; 8 bases are a match to TRBD2. Germline assignment: CDR1 SGHNT and CDR2 YYREEE (reference sequence). This CDR3 has 12 residues. With V trimmed by 0 bases and J by 11 bases, 2 bases remained unmatched.

V usage is TRBV30 and J usage is TRBJ2-7, with 12 positions matching TRBD2. J lost 2 bases, V lost 8 bases, and 4 bases had no gene match. The CDR3 sequence is 13 residues long. The germline CDR1 and CDR2 sequences are GTSNPN and SVGIG (reference sequence). CDR3 nucleotides: TGTGCCCGCCGGACTAGCGGGGCCTACGAGCAGTACTTC. It translates to CARRTSGAYEQYF.

The V and J genes are TRBV19 and TRBJ2-7; weak D call: TRBD1 (5 bases). Trimming took 3 bases from V and 2 from J, leaving 11 bases between them. CDR3 length: 14 residues. Germline V lookup: CDR1 LNHDA, CDR2 SQIVND (reference sequence). DNA of the CDR3: TGTGCCAGTAGTATCGGACAACGGACCTACGAGCAGTACTTC. Translated: CASSIGQRTYEQYF.

The J gene is TRBJ2-4, the V gene TRBV12-3 or TRBV12-4; TRBD1 matches 8 bases. The CDR3 contains 12 residues. V trimming: 6 bases; J trimming: 11 bases; junction bases outside the gene matches: 6. CDR3 DNA: TGTGCCAGCAGCCCGGACAGGGCCTTTCAGTACTTC. This encodes CASSPDRAFQYF.

The chain carries TRBV9 and TRBJ2-1; no clear D gene. This CDR3 contains 14 residues. Trimming removed 4 bases from V and 0 bases from J, with 8 bases in between. Looked up from germline, CDR1 is SGDLS and CDR2 is YYNGEE. CDR3 bases: TGTGCCAGCAGCATCCTAAGCTCCTACAATGAGCAGTTCTTC. Its translation is CASSILSSYNEQFF. The full variable domain, rest sourced from reference TRBV9 and TRBJ2-1, is DSGVTQTPKHLITATGQRVTLRCSPRSGDLSVYWYQQSLDQGLQFLIQYYNGEERAKGNILERFSAQQFPDLHSELNLSSLELGDSALYFCASSILSSYNEQFFGPGTRLTVL.

This chain connects TRBV27 to TRBJ1-2, with TRBD1 as a possible D gene (6 bases). V lost 3 bases, J lost 3 bases, and 11 bases lay in between. This CDR3 is 14 amino acids long. The germline V gene encodes CDR1 MNHEY and CDR2 SMNVEV (reference sequence). In nucleotides, the CDR3 is TGTGCCAGCAGTTTGGACAGCTATTACTATGGCTACACCTTC. It translates to CASSLDSYYYGYTF.

The V and J genes are TRBV2 and TRBJ1-2; the match to TRBD1 covers 8 bases. There are 15 residues in the CDR3. V lost 6 bases to trimming and J lost 4 bases; unmatched junction nucleotides: 10. Germline V gene data show CDR1 as SNHLY and CDR2 as FYNNEI. The CDR3 is CASRGGTGSIYGYTF. The CDR3 DNA reads as TGTGCCAGCAGGGGTGGGACAGGTAGCATCTATGGCTACACCTTC.

The CDR3 DNA reads as TGTGCCAGTCGTGGGGGGAGAACAACTAATGAAAAACTGTTTTTT. It specifies CASRGGRTTNEKLFF. The chain couples TRBV19 to TRBJ1-4; a possible D gene is TRBD1 (5 bases). Germline V lookup: CDR1 LNHDA, CDR2 SQIVND (reference sequence). This CDR3 contains 15 residues. Trimming left V 8 bases short and J 0 bases short, with 13 bases between.

Concerning this clone: The same CDR3 is also encoded by other DNA sequences in this sample. This chain uses TRBV30 with TRBJ2-1, with 10 bases lining up with TRBD2. In germline, CDR1 is GTSNPN, CDR2 SVGIG (reference sequence). The V segment lost 2 bases and the J segment 4 bases; nucleotides outside the gene matches: 5. The CDR3 has 15 residues. The CDR3 spells CAWSSSSGGYNEQFF. The CDR3, as DNA: TGTGCCTGGAGTAGTTCTAGCGGGGGTTACAATGAGCAGTTCTTC.

The gene calls are TRBV2 and TRBJ1-1; a weak D match, TRBD1 (6 bases). The germline V gene encodes CDR1 SNHLY and CDR2 FYNNEI. V lost 9 bases to trimming and J lost 0 bases, with 14 bases between them. The CDR3 is 14 residues long. The CDR3 loop reads CASYPGHMNTEAFF. The CDR3 nucleotides are TGTGCCAGTTATCCGGGACACATGAACACTGAAGCTTTCTTT.